Listed below are T cell receptor beta chains from one sample, sequenced in a study of T cell repertoires in cytomegalovirus infection. Their antigens remain unidentified. One entry per CDR3 protein, called by TCRdb with MiXCR from the reads. The table lists about a million distinct CDR3 sequences, approximately 33% of them singletons, with around an eighth in the top ten. The specimen comprised cultured CD8+ T cells from PBMCs, sampled from culture after CMV antigen stimulation. Receptors were obtained from a human donor in good health (CMV status not recorded). Some clones in this sample may be carry-over from other donors' samples. Each CDR3 is given with its conserved first and last residue. The D gene is left open where the match is weak. The size field is filled for only some rows; it gives once, few, many or a size class.

v_gene: TRBV6-1
j_gene: TRBJ1-6
abundance: few
d_gene: NA
CDR3aa: CASSEQDSPSSYNSPLHF
CDR3nt: TGTGCCAGCAGTGAACAGGACTCACCGAGCTCCTATAATTCACCCCTCCACTTT

v_gene: TRBV27
j_gene: TRBJ1-1
abundance: few
d_gene: NA
CDR3aa: CASSLSSPNTEAFF
CDR3nt: TGTGCCAGCAGTTTATCCTCCCCGAACACTGAAGCTTTCTTT

v_gene: TRBV4-1
j_gene: TRBJ1-1
abundance: NA
d_gene: NA
CDR3aa: CASSQDPGRNTEAFF
CDR3nt: TGCGCCAGCAGCCAAGATCCGGGCAGGAACACTGAAGCTTTCTTT

v_gene: TRBV6-6
j_gene: TRBJ1-4
abundance: once
d_gene: NA
CDR3aa: CASSTGTRDEKLFF
CDR3nt: TGTGCCAGCAGTACCGGTACGAGGGATGAAAAACTGTTTTTT

v_gene: TRBV6-6
j_gene: TRBJ2-3
abundance: few
d_gene: TRBD2
CDR3aa: CASSYTRGSTDTQYF
CDR3nt: TGTGCCAGCAGTTATACGCGGGGGAGCACAGATACGCAGTATTTT

v_gene: TRBV7-9
j_gene: TRBJ1-4
abundance: NA
d_gene: NA
CDR3aa: CASSREGQGGEKLFF
CDR3nt: TGTGCCAGCAGCAGAGAAGGGCAGGGAGGAGAAAAACTGTTTTTT

v_gene: TRBV12-5
j_gene: TRBJ1-4
abundance: NA
d_gene: NA
CDR3aa: CASGLGRGTNEKLFF
CDR3nt: TGTGCTAGTGGTTTGGGCAGGGGCACTAATGAAAAACTGTTTTTT

v_gene: TRBV7-2
j_gene: TRBJ1-1
abundance: NA
d_gene: NA
CDR3aa: CASSLGRLHQYNTEAFF
CDR3nt: TGTGCCAGCAGCTTAGGGCGTCTTCACCAATACAACACTGAAGCTTTCTTT

v_gene: TRBV6-6
j_gene: TRBJ2-4
abundance: few
d_gene: TRBD2
CDR3aa: CASSYSRTSGGAIDIQYF
CDR3nt: TGTGCCAGCAGTTACTCGAGGACTAGCGGGGGGGCTATAGACATTCAGTACTTC

v_gene: TRBV12-3/TRBV12-4
j_gene: TRBJ2-3
abundance: many
d_gene: NA
CDR3aa: CASSLGFLNPQYF
CDR3nt: TGTGCCAGCAGTTTAGGTTTTCTGAACCCGCAGTATTTT

v_gene: TRBV7-8
j_gene: TRBJ2-5
abundance: few
d_gene: TRBD2
CDR3aa: CASSLGLAGGPYQTQYF
CDR3nt: TGTGCCAGCAGCCTGGGACTAGCGGGGGGGCCATACCAGACCCAGTACTTC

v_gene: TRBV7-2
j_gene: TRBJ1-5
abundance: NA
d_gene: NA
CDR3aa: CASCLARGGYSNQPQHF
CDR3nt: TGTGCCAGCTGCTTAGCGAGGGGCGGTTATAGCAATCAGCCCCAGCATTTT

v_gene: TRBV11-2
j_gene: TRBJ2-3
abundance: many
d_gene: TRBD1
CDR3aa: CASSPGTGGMDTQYF
CDR3nt: TGTGCCAGCAGCCCCGGGACAGGGGGGATGGATACGCAGTATTTT

v_gene: TRBV6-6
j_gene: TRBJ1-2
abundance: few
d_gene: TRBD1
CDR3aa: CASSYSITGGYGYTF
CDR3nt: TGTGCCAGCAGTTACTCGATCACAGGGGGCTACGGCTACACCTTC

v_gene: TRBV27
j_gene: TRBJ1-1
abundance: many
d_gene: NA
CDR3aa: CASSLDPGGNTEAFF
CDR3nt: TGTGCCAGCAGTTTAGATCCGGGGGGGAACACTGAAGCTTTCTTT

v_gene: TRBV7-4
j_gene: TRBJ2-5
abundance: NA
d_gene: NA
CDR3aa: CASSIGGHQETQYF
CDR3nt: TGTGCCAGCAGCATAGGGGGACACCAAGAGACCCAGTACTTC

v_gene: TRBV4-1
j_gene: TRBJ1-1
abundance: NA
d_gene: NA
CDR3aa: CASSQVQGTEAFF
CDR3nt: TGCGCCAGCAGCCAAGTTCAAGGCACTGAAGCTTTCTTT

v_gene: TRBV7-6
j_gene: TRBJ2-7
abundance: NA
d_gene: NA
CDR3aa: CASTRFVAGEQYF
CDR3nt: TGTGCCAGCACACGGTTTGTAGCCGGCGAGCAGTACTTC

v_gene: TRBV3-1
j_gene: TRBJ1-1
abundance: NA
d_gene: NA
CDR3aa: CASSQREGPTGDTEAFF
CDR3nt: TGTGCCAGCAGCCAACGTGAAGGGCCAACTGGTGACACTGAAGCTTTCTTT

v_gene: TRBV9
j_gene: TRBJ2-1
abundance: NA
d_gene: TRBD2
CDR3aa: CASSASGGAANEQFF
CDR3nt: TGTGCCAGCAGCGCTAGCGGGGGGGCTGCCAATGAGCAGTTCTTC

v_gene: TRBV20-1
j_gene: TRBJ2-6
abundance: many
d_gene: NA
CDR3aa: CSARDHDSGANVLTF
CDR3nt: TGCAGTGCTAGAGATCATGACTCTGGGGCCAACGTCCTGACTTTC

v_gene: TRBV7-6
j_gene: TRBJ2-1
abundance: NA
d_gene: NA
CDR3aa: CASSFSPHNEQFF
CDR3nt: TGTGCCAGCAGCTTTAGTCCTCACAATGAGCAGTTCTTC

v_gene: TRBV20-1
j_gene: TRBJ2-3
abundance: NA
d_gene: NA
CDR3aa: CSARTSGEVSTDTQYF
CDR3nt: TGCAGTGCTAGAACAAGCGGAGAGGTTAGCACAGATACGCAGTATTTT

v_gene: TRBV6-1
j_gene: TRBJ1-2
abundance: NA
d_gene: NA
CDR3aa: CASSYRDRSNYGYTF
CDR3nt: TGTGCCAGCAGCTACCGGGACCGAAGTAACTATGGCTACACCTTC

v_gene: TRBV12-3/TRBV12-4
j_gene: TRBJ2-5
abundance: few
d_gene: NA
CDR3aa: CASSFSTVETQYF
CDR3nt: TGTGCCAGCAGTTTCTCGACAGTAGAGACCCAGTACTTC

v_gene: TRBV19
j_gene: TRBJ2-1
abundance: few
d_gene: TRBD2
CDR3aa: CASSGLAGSWGHGNEQFF
CDR3nt: TGTGCCAGTAGTGGTCTAGCGGGGTCCTGGGGGCATGGCAATGAGCAGTTCTTC

v_gene: TRBV27
j_gene: TRBJ1-1
abundance: NA
d_gene: NA
CDR3aa: CASSPREFMNTEAFF
CDR3nt: TGTGCCAGCAGTCCCCGAGAGTTTATGAACACTGAAGCTTTCTTT

v_gene: TRBV6-2/TRBV6-3
j_gene: TRBJ2-1
abundance: few
d_gene: NA
CDR3aa: CASSYTGTGNEQFF
CDR3nt: TGTGCCAGCAGTTACACCGGGACGGGGAATGAGCAGTTCTTC

v_gene: TRBV11-1
j_gene: TRBJ2-7
abundance: few
d_gene: TRBD1
CDR3aa: CASRLRRGTGKNEQYF
CDR3nt: TGTGCCAGCAGACTCCGCCGGGGGACAGGAAAAAACGAGCAGTACTTC

v_gene: TRBV6-2/TRBV6-3
j_gene: TRBJ1-6
abundance: NA
d_gene: NA
CDR3aa: CASSYLDGDSPLHF
CDR3nt: TGTGCCAGCAGTTACCTGGACGGGGATTCACCCCTCCACTTT

v_gene: TRBV12-3/TRBV12-4
j_gene: TRBJ1-1
abundance: NA
d_gene: NA
CDR3aa: CASIPHLLSLLEGFF
CDR3nt: TGTGCCAGCATCCCCCATTTATTGTCCCTGCTTGAGGGTTTCTTT

v_gene: TRBV27
j_gene: TRBJ2-5
abundance: NA
d_gene: NA
CDR3aa: CASSLNGQLQETQYF
CDR3nt: TGTGCCAGCAGTTTAAACGGGCAGCTCCAAGAGACCCAGTACTTC

v_gene: TRBV6-5
j_gene: TRBJ1-2
abundance: few
d_gene: NA
CDR3aa: CASSYSFIRANYGYTF
CDR3nt: TGTGCCAGCAGTTACTCGTTTATCAGGGCAAACTATGGCTACACCTTC

v_gene: TRBV7-9
j_gene: TRBJ2-5
abundance: many
d_gene: NA
CDR3aa: CASGGLRETQYF
CDR3nt: TGTGCCAGCGGCGGCCTTAGGGAGACCCAGTACTTC

v_gene: TRBV6-2/TRBV6-3
j_gene: TRBJ1-2
abundance: NA
d_gene: NA
CDR3aa: CASSSKQGGWNGYTF
CDR3nt: TGTGCCAGCAGCTCTAAACAGGGAGGTTGGAATGGCTACACCTTC

v_gene: TRBV6-8
j_gene: TRBJ1-2
abundance: few
d_gene: NA
CDR3aa: CASSFGGEFYGYTF
CDR3nt: TGTGCCAGCAGTTTCGGTGGCGAGTTCTATGGCTACACCTTC

v_gene: TRBV10-2
j_gene: TRBJ1-2
abundance: NA
d_gene: NA
CDR3aa: CASSESDGFPSLYGYTF
CDR3nt: TGCGCCAGCAGTGAGAGCGACGGCTTTCCCAGTTTGTATGGCTACACCTTC

v_gene: TRBV6-1
j_gene: TRBJ1-1
abundance: few
d_gene: NA
CDR3aa: CATWGGLPEAFF
CDR3nt: TGTGCCACGTGGGGGGGTCTCCCTGAAGCTTTCTTT

v_gene: TRBV6-5
j_gene: TRBJ2-3
abundance: few
d_gene: NA
CDR3aa: CASSYFRTVSTDTQYF
CDR3nt: TGTGCCAGCAGTTACTTTAGGACGGTTAGCACAGATACGCAGTATTTT

v_gene: TRBV19
j_gene: TRBJ1-1
abundance: NA
d_gene: NA
CDR3aa: CASRHGNTEAFF
CDR3nt: TGTGCCAGTAGACACGGTAACACTGAAGCTTTCTTT

v_gene: TRBV25-1
j_gene: TRBJ2-2
abundance: NA
d_gene: TRBD1
CDR3aa: CASSDFTDRANTGELFF
CDR3nt: TGTGCCAGCAGTGACTTCACGGACAGGGCGAACACCGGGGAGCTGTTTTTT

v_gene: TRBV12-3/TRBV12-4
j_gene: TRBJ2-3
abundance: NA
d_gene: TRBD2
CDR3aa: CASSTQRGASTDTQYF
CDR3nt: TGTGCCAGCAGCACACAGCGGGGGGCTAGCACAGATACGCAGTATTTT

v_gene: TRBV9
j_gene: TRBJ1-5
abundance: NA
d_gene: NA
CDR3aa: CASSPNQGFQPQHF
CDR3nt: TGTGCCAGCAGCCCAAACCAAGGGTTTCAGCCCCAGCATTTT

v_gene: TRBV7-9
j_gene: TRBJ2-7
abundance: once
d_gene: NA
CDR3aa: CASSLLAPSDEQYF
CDR3nt: TGTGCCAGCAGCTTACTGGCTCCTAGCGACGAGCAGTACTTC

v_gene: TRBV12-3/TRBV12-4
j_gene: TRBJ2-5
abundance: NA
d_gene: TRBD1
CDR3aa: CASSTGAETQYF
CDR3nt: TGTGCCAGCAGTACAGGGGCGGAGACCCAGTACTTC

v_gene: TRBV27
j_gene: TRBJ1-1
abundance: few
d_gene: NA
CDR3aa: CASSLMGGSTEAFF
CDR3nt: TGTGCCAGCAGTTTAATGGGGGGAAGCACTGAAGCTTTCTTT

v_gene: TRBV7-9
j_gene: TRBJ1-5
abundance: many
d_gene: NA
CDR3aa: CASSWDRGQPQHF
CDR3nt: TGTGCCAGCAGTTGGGACCGAGGCCAGCCCCAGCATTTT

v_gene: TRBV7-2
j_gene: TRBJ1-4
abundance: many
d_gene: NA
CDR3aa: CASSPWEGEDNEKLFF
CDR3nt: TGTGCCAGCAGCCCCTGGGAAGGGGAGGATAATGAAAAACTGTTTTTT

v_gene: TRBV29-1
j_gene: TRBJ2-7
abundance: NA
d_gene: NA
CDR3aa: CSVEARRGGSYEQYF
CDR3nt: TGCAGCGTTGAAGCCCGGCGTGGAGGATCCTACGAGCAGTACTTC

v_gene: TRBV27
j_gene: TRBJ2-3
abundance: NA
d_gene: TRBD1
CDR3aa: CASRGQEFYYTDTQYF
CDR3nt: TGTGCCAGCAGGGGACAGGAGTTTTATTACACAGATACGCAGTATTTT

v_gene: TRBV7-9
j_gene: TRBJ1-1
abundance: many
d_gene: NA
CDR3aa: CASSNKGGVIEAFF
CDR3nt: TGTGCCAGCAGCAATAAGGGGGGGGTTATCGAAGCTTTCTTT

v_gene: TRBV5-1
j_gene: TRBJ1-1
abundance: once
d_gene: NA
CDR3aa: CANRPGNQFEAFF
CDR3nt: TGCGCCAACAGGCCCGGGAACCAATTTGAAGCTTTCTTT

v_gene: TRBV7-9
j_gene: TRBJ1-1
abundance: few
d_gene: TRBD1
CDR3aa: CASSGQGVTEAFF
CDR3nt: TGTGCCAGCAGTGGACAGGGGGTCACTGAAGCTTTCTTT

v_gene: TRBV19
j_gene: TRBJ2-2
abundance: many
d_gene: TRBD2
CDR3aa: CASSSMEWYRSGTSGARGTGELFF
CDR3nt: TGTGCCAGTAGTTCAATGGAGTGGTATCGGTCCGGGACTAGCGGGGCAAGGGGGACCGGGGAGCTGTTTTTT